The clone carrying this T cell receptor (beta chain) has a handful of counts. The use of a sample-barcoded 5' primer and a J-beta primer mix characterized a second PCR of roughly 7 to 12 cycles. TCRdb used MiXCR to reprocess the 5' RACE reads, holding one entry per CDR3 protein. The data hold approximately 2,000,000 distinct CDR3 sequences, with roughly two fifths observed a single time. This record comes from a study of blood T cells in healthy people across ages. This receptor was obtained from a human donor in good health. Sequencing was done on a sample of blood.

CDR3 sequence reads: CAISNGQGKGYGYTF. The CDR3 bases are TGTGCCATCAGTAACGGACAGGGGAAGGGCTATGGCTACACCTTC. The rearrangement links TRBV10-3 to TRBJ1-2; 9 nucleotides agree with TRBD1. CDR1 and CDR2 (germline): ENHRY, SYGVKD. The CDR3 is made up of 15 amino acids. V trimming: 5 bases; J trimming: 4 bases; junction bases outside the gene matches: 8.